This TCR beta chain comes out of a study of blood T cells in healthy people across ages. Combining a sample-barcoded 5' primer with a J-beta primer mix, a second PCR ran for 7 to 11 cycles. Every cDNA was tagged by a template-switch adaptor with 12 random nucleotides. TCRdb re-called the 5' RACE reads through MiXCR, storing one row per CDR3 protein. The sample contains more than 450,000 distinct CDR3 sequences, 25% to 35% of which appear only once. Germline values: CDR1 GTSNPN, CDR2 SVGIG (reference sequence). This CDR3 is 13 amino acids long. Study-level points and caveats: The fall in TCR beta diversity per million T cells was roughly linear with age.

Concerning this clonotype: Its cognate antigen is unknown.

This sample also belongs to another study, concerning T cells of mothers and their children. That paper notes: Reads recorded for TCR beta CDR3 numbered over 9 million per mother and about 3 million per child. Slightly higher overlap, not significant, was seen in related mother-child pairs than in unrelated pairs.

Sequenced material: blood. The genes are TRBV30 and TRBJ2-1; D gene unclear. The J call could be wrong; TRBJ2-7 is a better fit for the DNA end. The origin of this receptor is a boy younger than 10 in good health. This CDR3 reads CAWSGFNSYEQYF. The CDR3, as DNA: TGTGCCTGGAGCGGGTTCAACTCCTACGAGCAGTACTTC.